Sequencing of this T cell receptor (beta chain) was carried out in a study of response to subunit inactivated influenza vaccine. The V gene's germline CDR1 is MGHRA and CDR2 YSYEKL. J gave up 1 base and V 4 bases, and 9 bases lay outside the gene matches. CDR3 length: 17 residues. TCRdb reprocessed the RT-PCR reads via MiXCR and lists one record per CDR3 protein. The table has 250,000 to 350,000 distinct CDR3 sequences, 22% seen once. This clonotype has only a few counts. The TCR comes from a man aged 50 to 75 who received an inactivated influenza vaccine. V usage is TRBV4-1 and J usage is TRBJ1-1, with 10 bases that match TRBD1. The input for sequencing was PBMCs from blood, taken around 22 months after vaccination. In DNA form, the CDR3 reads TGCGCCAGCAGCCGCCACTGGACAGGGGGTGGGAACACTGAAGCTTTCTTT. This sequence encodes CASSRHWTGGGNTEAFF.